Presented here are 29 T cell receptor beta chains from one specimen sequenced in a study of beta chain features in type 1 diabetes. Every bit of the isolated RNA underwent reverse transcription, so sequencing read expressed TCRB transcripts. Sequencing was performed with immunoSEQ multiplex PCR; in TCRdb, only in-frame clones are kept and a portion is missing. The table lists fewer than 350,000 clones, about 20% of them singletons. Source material: naive CD4+ T cells from blood. The receptor set was obtained from a young woman in good health.

This clone was seen a few times. The chain uses TRBV10-3 and TRBJ2-5, with D possibly matching TRBD2 (5 bases). Per the germline V gene, CDR1 is ENHRY and CDR2 is SYGVKD. This CDR3 has 14 amino acids. Trimming left V 3 bases short and J 5 bases short, with 13 bases between. CDR3: CAISDGGREETQYF. The CDR3 coding sequence is TGTGCCATCAGTGATGGTGGGAGAGAGGAGACCCAGTACTTC.

This chain connects TRBV9 to TRBJ2-6; D call uncertain. V lost 4 bases and J 2 bases, leaving 19 bases between the germline ends. This CDR3 contains 18 residues. Germline-derived CDR1 and CDR2 are SGDLS and YYNGEE. CDR3 nucleotides: TGTGCCAGCAGCTCAGGAACTCCTTCGTCTGCTGGGGCCAACGTCCTGACTTTC. Its translation is CASSSGTPSSAGANVLTF. The whole variable domain, filled in from reference TRBV9 and TRBJ2-6, reads DSGVTQTPKHLITATGQRVTLRCSPRSGDLSVYWYQQSLDQGLQFLIQYYNGEERAKGNILERFSAQQFPDLHSELNLSSLELGDSALYFCASSSGTPSSAGANVLTFGAGSRLTVL.

The chain couples TRBV7-2 to TRBJ1-5, with a weak D call TRBD1 (6 bases). V lost 2 bases and J 5 bases, leaving 10 bases between the germline ends. The CDR3 has 14 residues. Germline assignment: CDR1 SGHTA and CDR2 FQGNSA. CDR3 bases: TGTGCCAGCAGCTTAATGACAGGAGATCAGCCCCAGCATTTT. It encodes CASSLMTGDQPQHF.

This clone was counted only a few times. The chain recombines TRBV19 with TRBJ2-5; 9 positions agree with TRBD2. The CDR3 runs to 16 residues. CDR1 is LNHDA, CDR2 SQIVND, per germline (reference sequence). Losses at the gene ends were 4 bases for V and 10 bases for J; bases not matched to a gene: 16. The DNA for the CDR3 is TGTGCCAGTAGTAATGTAGCGGGAGTTCCCAAGAGAAACCAGTACTTC. It translates to CASSNVAGVPKRNQYF. Full variable domain (rest looked up from reference TRBV19 and TRBJ2-5): DGGITQSPKYLFRKEGQNVTLSCEQNLNHDAMYWYRQDPGQGLRLIYYSQIVNDFQKGDIAEGYSVSREKKESFPLTVTSAQKNPTAFYLCASSNVAGVPKRNQYFGPGTRLLVL.

The chain carries TRBV29-1 and TRBJ2-3; D call uncertain. Trimming cost V 2 bases and J 0 bases, with 9 bases left between them. CDR3 length: 14 amino acids. Germline V gene lookup returns CDR1 SQVTM and CDR2 ANQGSEA. The CDR3 DNA sequence: TGCAGCGTTGAAAAACAGCTTAGCACAGATACGCAGTATTTT. This codes for CSVEKQLSTDTQYF.

A few counts support this clone. The rearrangement links TRBV11-2 to TRBJ1-5; D perhaps matches TRBD1 (5 bases). Trimming stripped 3 bases from V and 5 bases from J, with 17 bases between. The CDR3 is 16 amino acids. The germline V gene encodes CDR1 SGHAT and CDR2 FQNNGV. The CDR3 DNA follows: TGTGCCAGCAGCTTCCCATTGACAGTTCGAGATCAGCCCCAGCATTTT. Its translation: CASSFPLTVRDQPQHF.

This clone came up a few times. The gene calls are TRBV9 and TRBJ1-1, with 7 bases matching TRBD1. J was trimmed by 1 base and V by 3 bases; bases with no gene match: 3. Germline V lookup: CDR1 SGDLS, CDR2 YYNGEE. The CDR3 runs 14 residues. The CDR3 nucleotides read TGTGCCAGCAGCGCCCGGACAGGGAACACTGAAGCTTTCTTT. Translation: CASSARTGNTEAFF.

This chain links TRBV7-2 with TRBJ2-5, with TRBD1 matching over 10 bases. The V and J ends lost 5 bases and 5 bases, in that order; junction bases with no gene match: 5. Germline lookup yields CDR1 SGHTA and CDR2 FQGNSA. The CDR3 is 14 amino acids. The CDR3 sequence is CASSPDRGGETQYF. Here the CDR3 DNA reads TGTGCCAGCAGCCCGGACAGGGGGGGGGAGACCCAGTACTTC. The variable domain in full, completed from reference TRBV7-2 and TRBJ2-5, reads GAGVSQSPSNKVTEKGKDVELRCDPISGHTALYWYRQSLGQGLEFLIYFQGNSAPDKSGLPSDRFSAERTGGSVSTLTIQRTQQEDSAVYLCASSPDRGGETQYFGPGTRLLVL.

The rearrangement uses TRBV14 and TRBJ1-4; TRBD1 might be the D (6 bases). The CDR3 has 16 amino acids. V gave up 3 bases and J gave up 13 bases, with 24 bases separating them. The germline gives CDR1 SGHDN, CDR2 FVKESK. CDR3 amino acids: CASSHSEQGSRRPLFF. CDR3 in DNA: TGTGCCAGCAGCCATTCCGAACAGGGATCGAGGCGTCCACTGTTTTTT. The full variable domain, in which reference TRBV14 and TRBJ1-4 provide the parts outside the CDR3, is EAGVTQFPSHSVIEKGQTVTLRCDPISGHDNLYWYRRVMGKEIKFLLHFVKESKQDESGMPNNRFLAERTGGTYSTLKVQPAELEDSGVYFCASSHSEQGSRRPLFFGSGTQLSVL.

This clone was seen a handful of times. This rearrangement joins TRBV4-3 to TRBJ1-5; 7 bases are a match to TRBD1. Losses at the gene ends were 0 bases for V and 6 bases for J; bases not matched to a gene: 8. The CDR3 runs to 16 residues. Germline V gene sequence: CDR1 LGHNA, CDR2 YSLEER. The CDR3 loop reads CASSQEETGLGQPQHF. The CDR3 region has the DNA TGCGCCAGCAGCCAAGAGGAGACAGGGCTTGGTCAGCCCCAGCATTTT.

The chain is built from TRBV9 and TRBJ1-2; D is possibly TRBD1 (5 bases). V lost 4 bases to trimming and J lost 4 bases, with 11 bases between them. CDR1 SGDLS and CDR2 YYNGEE come from the germline V gene. This CDR3 region has 13 residues. Here the CDR3 DNA reads TGTGCCAGCAGCCTTCCTACAGGCTATGGCTACACCTTC. This sequence encodes CASSLPTGYGYTF.

Worth noting for this clone: The sample contains more than one DNA sequence encoding this CDR3. The rearrangement uses TRBV30 and TRBJ1-5, with D possibly matching TRBD1 (5 bases). V lost 4 bases, J lost 5 bases, and 12 bases lay in between. The CDR3 covers 13 residues. Germline V lookup: CDR1 GTSNPN, CDR2 SVGIG (reference sequence). CDR3 bases: TGTGCCTGGACCCGGGGGGGGGATCAGCCCCAGCATTTT. This encodes CAWTRGGDQPQHF.

This sequence joins TRBV5-4 and TRBJ2-5, with TRBD2 matching over 8 bases. Per the germline V gene, CDR1 is SGHNT and CDR2 is YYREEE (reference sequence). The CDR3 spans 14 residues. V trimming: 5 bases; J trimming: 4 bases; junction bases outside the gene matches: 7. This CDR3 is CASSRGGLGETQYF. DNA of the CDR3: TGTGCCAGCAGTCGGGGGGGCCTGGGAGAGACCCAGTACTTC. The whole variable domain, filled in from reference TRBV5-4 and TRBJ2-5, reads ETGVTQSPTHLIKTRGQQVTLRCSSQSGHNTVSWYQQALGQGPQFIFQYYREEENGRGNFPPRFSGLQFPNYSSELNVNALELDDSALYLCASSRGGLGETQYFGPGTRLLVL.

There are a few counts of this clone. The chain uses TRBV2 and TRBJ2-7, with TRBD2 as a possible D gene (5 bases). The CDR3 length is 13 residues. Germline V gene lookup returns CDR1 SNHLY and CDR2 FYNNEI. V was pared by 7 bases and J by 2 bases, with 12 bases between. CDR3 in amino acids: CASKGGLTYEQYF. The CDR3 nucleotides read TGTGCCAGCAAAGGAGGACTTACCTACGAGCAGTACTTC.

The chain uses TRBV7-2 and TRBJ2-7; 7 bases are shared with TRBD2. Germline lookup yields CDR1 SGHTA and CDR2 FQGNSA. The CDR3 totals 13 residues. V dropped 3 bases and J dropped 3; count of bases not matched to a gene: 2. The CDR3 loop is CASSFKRGYEQYF. The DNA for the CDR3 is TGTGCCAGCAGCTTCAAGCGGGGCTACGAGCAGTACTTC.

V and J are TRBV11-2 and TRBJ2-7, with TRBD2 matching over 12 bases. Trimming cost V 3 bases and J 1 base; bases outside gene matches: 10. The CDR3 spans 18 residues. Germline V gene lookup returns CDR1 SGHAT and CDR2 FQNNGV. DNA of the CDR3: TGTGCCAGCAGCTTTTCTCTTACTAGCGGGGGGAGGTCCTACGAGCAGTACTTC. As protein: CASSFSLTSGGRSYEQYF. Full variable domain (outside the CDR3, taken from reference TRBV11-2 and TRBJ2-7): EAGVAQSPRYKIIEKRQSVAFWCNPISGHATLYWYQQILGQGPKLLIQFQNNGVVDDSQLPKDRFSAERLKGVDSTLKIQPAKLEDSAVYLCASSFSLTSGGRSYEQYFGPGTRLTVT.

A few counts support this clone. The chain combines TRBV9 with TRBJ2-2; D is possibly TRBD1 (6 bases). The germline CDR1 and CDR2 sequences are SGDLS and YYNGEE. Trimming stripped 5 bases from V and 5 bases from J, with 13 bases between. CDR3 length: 14 amino acids. The CDR3 bases are TGTGCCAGCAGTGACGTGAGGGGGACCGGGGAGCTGTTTTTT. This sequence encodes CASSDVRGTGELFF. Filled out from reference TRBV9 and TRBJ2-2, the complete variable domain reads DSGVTQTPKHLITATGQRVTLRCSPRSGDLSVYWYQQSLDQGLQFLIQYYNGEERAKGNILERFSAQQFPDLHSELNLSSLELGDSALYFCASSDVRGTGELFFGEGSRLTVL.

This clone was recorded a few times. The chain employs TRBV19 and TRBJ1-2; 9 bases are shared with TRBD1. The CDR3 loop spans 14 amino acids. CDR1 is LNHDA, CDR2 SQIVND, per germline (reference sequence). The junction had 6 bases not matched to a gene; V was cut back by 7 bases and J by 3 bases. CDR3 bases: TGTGCCAGTACCAGGGACAGGGTTGACTATGGCTACACCTTC. This encodes CASTRDRVDYGYTF.

In this sample, this clone turned up a few times. The chain employs TRBV4-1 and TRBJ2-1; TRBD2 aligns across 7 bases. This CDR3 has 16 amino acids. CDR1 and CDR2 (germline): MGHRA, YSYEKL. J lost 3 bases, V lost 1 base, and 6 bases had no gene match. The CDR3 DNA is TGCGCCAGCAGCCAAGGTCGGCTAGCGGTCTACAATGAGCAGTTCTTC. Translation gives CASSQGRLAVYNEQFF.

The CDR3 here is CASSPTPHSYEQYF. CDR3 DNA: TGTGCCAGCTCACCTACACCGCACTCCTACGAGCAGTACTTC. The rearrangement links TRBV18 to TRBJ2-7; D gene ambiguous. CDR1 and CDR2 (germline): KGHSH, LQKENI. Trimming left V 3 bases short and J 0 bases short, with 9 bases between. The CDR3 contains 14 residues.

This clone has more than one count but fewer than ten. The chain carries TRBV18 and TRBJ2-2; D not resolved. CDR3 size: 15 residues. V lost 4 bases, J lost 0 bases, and 9 bases lay in between. Germline V gene sequence: CDR1 KGHSH, CDR2 LQKENI. CDR3 coding DNA: TGTGCCAGCTCACATGACATCTCGAACACCGGGGAGCTGTTTTTT. This codes for CASSHDISNTGELFF.

This chain connects TRBV7-2 to TRBJ2-3; perhaps TRBD1 as D (6 bases). CDR1 is SGHTA and CDR2 is FQGNSA in the germline V gene. With 0 bases removed from V and 5 bases from J, the gap between germline ends came to 12 bases. This CDR3 has 15 amino acids. The CDR3 here is CASSLAPTGRDTQYF. The CDR3 DNA reads TGTGCCAGCAGCTTAGCGCCCACAGGGCGAGATACGCAGTATTTT.

This clone was found a few times. V gene TRBV9 combines with J gene TRBJ2-2; the match to TRBD1 covers 9 bases. The CDR3 sequence is 14 residues long. Trimming at V came to 7 bases and at J to 0 bases, leaving 1 base not matched to a gene. Germline assignment: CDR1 SGDLS and CDR2 YYNGEE. The CDR3 is CASRDRANTGELFF. The CDR3 DNA reads as TGTGCCAGCCGGGACAGGGCGAACACCGGGGAGCTGTTTTTT.

This clone was counted between two and nine times. The genes are TRBV7-2 and TRBJ2-7; TRBD2 matches at 12 bases. With V trimmed by 6 bases and J by 0 bases, 6 bases remained unmatched. The germline gives CDR1 SGHTA, CDR2 FQGNSA. The CDR3 totals 16 residues. In nucleotides, the CDR3 is TGTGCCAGCAGGACGGGACTAGCGGGTTTCTCCTACGAGCAGTACTTC. It translates to CASRTGLAGFSYEQYF.

This clone was counted between two and nine times. The chain joins TRBV28 to TRBJ2-6, with a possible D match to TRBD1 (7 bases). This CDR3 spans 18 amino acids. CDR1 is MDHEN, CDR2 SYDVKM, per germline. V gave up 8 bases and J gave up 2 bases, with 22 bases separating them. CDR3 loop: CASGGGGGWNAGANVLTF. CDR3 nucleotide sequence: TGTGCCAGCGGGGGCGGAGGGGGCTGGAATGCTGGGGCCAACGTCCTGACTTTC.

This clone turned up a few times. The rearrangement uses TRBV28 and TRBJ1-1, with D possibly matching TRBD1 (6 bases). The germline V gene encodes CDR1 MDHEN and CDR2 SYDVKM. The CDR3 contains 14 residues. V was cut by 5 bases and J by 7 bases, with 17 bases left in between. In nucleotides, the CDR3 is TGTGCCAGCAGTCCACTCGACAGGAAGGATGAAGCTTTCTTT. It translates to CASSPLDRKDEAFF.

The chain recombines TRBV30 with TRBJ2-7, with D unclear. CDR3 length: 15 residues. The V gene lost 5 bases and the J gene lost 0 bases, with 17 bases spanning the gap. Germline CDR1 GTSNPN, CDR2 SVGIG (reference sequence). For the CDR3, the DNA is TGTGCCTGGGAAAGTTACACCTGGTACTCCTACGAGCAGTACTTC. It specifies CAWESYTWYSYEQYF.

This chain joins TRBV30 and TRBJ1-2; 8 nucleotides line up with TRBD1. Trimming removed 5 bases from V and 4 bases from J; junction bases left unmatched: 6. Germline V gene lookup returns CDR1 GTSNPN and CDR2 SVGIG (reference sequence). This CDR3 spans 13 amino acids. CDR3 sequence: CAWEAGTGYGYTF. CDR3 coding DNA: TGTGCCTGGGAAGCCGGGACAGGCTATGGCTACACCTTC.

DNA of the CDR3: TGTGCCAGCAGCCAAGCGGAGAACGGGGGGGCCCTTGAGCAGTTCTTC. It encodes CASSQAENGGALEQFF. This chain links TRBV4-2 with TRBJ2-1; 8 bases are a match to TRBD2. Losses at the gene ends were 1 base for V and 9 bases for J; bases not matched to a gene: 11. The CDR3 has 16 amino acids. CDR1 is LGHNA and CDR2 is YNFKEQ in the germline V gene.